A single sample is the source of the 25 T cell receptor beta chains below, sequenced in a study of T cells after yellow fever vaccination (dated by TCRdb to between 2018 and 2021). Library method: 5' RACE. Sequencing was performed on an Illumina HiSeq 2500. TCRdb handled the public reads itself, with Q25 trimming in fastp and clone calling in MiXCR, and kept productive beta chains. Identical CDR3 proteins give one entry, which carries the most common genes and DNA. This sample gives 200,000 to 300,000 distinct CDR3 sequences in total; approximately 12% of them show up just once. The ten largest make up around 0.55% of the sample. Taken with the paper, the label for treatment or condition translates to: live attenuated yellow fever vaccine strain. Specimen: CD4+ T cells sorted from PBMCs, collected 45 days after the yellow fever booster vaccination. These receptors were obtained from a man aged 25-40 years who received the YFV17D yellow fever vaccine.

The sample holds a few counts of this clonotype. This sequence joins TRBV19 and TRBJ2-7; D remains ambiguous. Germline V gene lookup returns CDR1 LNHDA and CDR2 SQIVND (reference sequence). V lost 3 bases and J lost 5, with 8 bases in between. The CDR3 is 12 amino acids. CDR3 sequence (DNA): TGTGCCAGTAGTATCTCAACTAACGAGCAGTACTTC. It translates to CASSISTNEQYF. The full variable domain, with the rest looked up from reference TRBV19 and TRBJ2-7, is DGGITQSPKYLFRKEGQNVTLSCEQNLNHDAMYWYRQDPGQGLRLIYYSQIVNDFQKGDIAEGYSVSREKKESFPLTVTSAQKNPTAFYLCASSISTNEQYFGPGTRLTVT.

This clonotype was seen a few times. The chain couples TRBV29-1 to TRBJ1-1, with unresolved D. The CDR3 covers 11 residues. The V end was cut by 6 bases, the J end by 1 base, with 6 bases between. Germline assignment: CDR1 SQVTM and CDR2 ANQGSEA. In nucleotides, the CDR3 is TGCAGCGTGGAAAAGAACACTGAAGCTTTCTTT. It encodes CSVEKNTEAFF.

This clonotype turned up a few times. The chain employs TRBV5-1 and TRBJ2-5, with 8 bases lining up with TRBD1. Germline loops: CDR1 SGHRS, CDR2 YFSETQ. The CDR3 runs 14 residues. With V trimmed by 7 bases and J by 0 bases, 5 bases remained unmatched. The CDR3 loop reads CASGGTGDQETQYF. The DNA of the CDR3 is TGCGCCAGCGGAGGGACAGGCGACCAAGAGACCCAGTACTTC.

This clonotype was seen more than once but under ten times. V is TRBV4-1 and J is TRBJ2-3, with 8 bases lining up with TRBD2. The CDR3 consists of 17 residues. Looked up from germline, CDR1 is MGHRA and CDR2 is YSYEKL. V lost 1 base to trimming and J lost 2 bases; unmatched junction nucleotides: 8. In DNA form, the CDR3 reads TGCGCCAGCAGCCAAGCGGGACTAGTAGGTATCACAGATACGCAGTATTTT. This translates into CASSQAGLVGITDTQYF.

This clonotype was counted only a few times. The J gene is TRBJ2-2, the V gene TRBV7-2; TRBD2 agrees at 9 bases. CDR1 is SGHTA and CDR2 is FQGNSA in the germline V gene. The CDR3 spans 17 residues. V lost 5 bases, J lost 6 bases, and 13 bases stayed unmatched. The CDR3 loop reads CASSPWASGNRPGELFF. Here the CDR3 DNA reads TGTGCCAGCAGCCCATGGGCTAGCGGGAATCGTCCCGGGGAGCTGTTTTTT.

The V and J genes are TRBV25-1 and TRBJ2-1; a weak D match, TRBD2 (5 bases). The germline V gene encodes CDR1 MGHDK and CDR2 SYGVNS. Trimming removed 6 bases from V and 6 bases from J, with 18 bases in between. The length of the CDR3 is 15 residues. As DNA, the CDR3 is TGTGCCAGCAGGCCCGGGGAGAGGGTTGGCAATGAGCAGTTCTTC. Translated: CASRPGERVGNEQFF.

This chain connects TRBV5-6 to TRBJ2-2; TRBD1 aligns across 8 bases. Trimming took 1 base from V and 2 from J; bases not matched to a gene: 4. There are 16 residues in the CDR3. The germline V gene encodes CDR1 SGHDT and CDR2 YYEEEE. For the CDR3, the DNA is TGTGCCAGCAGCTTGTGGGCAGGGGGCAACACCGGGGAGCTGTTTTTT. It is translated as CASSLWAGGNTGELFF. Drawing the rest from reference TRBV5-6 and TRBJ2-2, the complete variable domain is DAGVTQSPTHLIKTRGQQVTLRCSPKSGHDTVSWYQQALGQGPQFIFQYYEEEERQRGNFPDRFSGHQFPNYSSELNVNALLLGDSALYLCASSLWAGGNTGELFFGEGSRLTVL.

The rearrangement uses TRBV7-6 and TRBJ2-1; D is unresolved. Deletions cut 4 bases from V and 10 bases from J, with 14 bases between. The CDR3 is 13 residues long. The germline V gene has CDR1 SGHVS and CDR2 FNYEAQ. As DNA, the CDR3 is TGTGCCAGCAGCTCCCCGGGCCTACCAGAGCAGTTCTTC. This sequence encodes CASSSPGLPEQFF.

The V and J genes are TRBV4-3 and TRBJ2-3; 7 positions match TRBD2. Germline-derived CDR1 and CDR2 are LGHNA and YSLEER. The V and J ends lost 1 base and 3 bases, in that order; junction bases with no gene match: 1. The CDR3 is made up of 14 amino acids. The CDR3 coding sequence is TGCGCCAGCAGCCAAGGGGGGGGAACAGATACGCAGTATTTT. Residues: CASSQGGGTDTQYF.

This clonotype has more than one count but fewer than ten. This chain links TRBV18 with TRBJ2-1, with D unresolved. The ends were cut back, 0 bases at V and 5 bases at J, with 8 bases in the middle. In germline, CDR1 is KGHSH, CDR2 LQKENI. This CDR3 region has 14 residues. Here the CDR3 DNA reads TGTGCCAGCTCACCACCTGCCAGAGACAATGAGCAGTTCTTC. Its protein product is CASSPPARDNEQFF. Looking up the rest from reference TRBV18 and TRBJ2-1 gives the full variable domain: NAGVMQNPRHLVRRRGQEARLRCSPMKGHSHVYWYRQLPEEGLKFMVYLQKENIIDESGMPKERFSAEFPKEGPSILRIQQVVRGDSAAYFCASSPPARDNEQFFGPGTRLTVL.

This clonotype was counted a few times. The chain couples TRBV7-9 to TRBJ2-7; 7 bases map to TRBD2. This CDR3 is 14 amino acids long. CDR1 and CDR2 (germline): SEHNR, FQNEAQ (reference sequence). J gave up 3 bases and V 2 bases, and 4 bases lay outside the gene matches. The CDR3 nucleotides read TGTGCCAGCAGCTTACAAAGCGGGGACTACGAGCAGTACTTC. It encodes CASSLQSGDYEQYF.

In this sample, this clonotype turned up a few times. The chain employs TRBV3-1 and TRBJ2-7, with 12 nucleotides matching TRBD2. J was trimmed by 1 base and V by 4 bases; bases with no gene match: 5. This CDR3 has 16 residues. The germline V gene has CDR1 LGHDT and CDR2 YNNKEL (reference sequence). The chain's CDR3 is CASSLGLAGRSYEQYF. The CDR3 DNA sequence: TGTGCCAGCAGCCTCGGACTAGCGGGAAGATCCTACGAGCAGTACTTC.

This clonotype has a single count. The chain is built from TRBV7-2 and TRBJ2-2; D call uncertain. Deletions cut 3 bases from V and 5 bases from J, with 7 bases between. This CDR3 is 13 amino acids long. Germline CDR1 and CDR2: SGHTA and FQGNSA. CDR3 loop: CASSFTLTGELFF. In nucleotides, the CDR3 is TGTGCCAGCAGCTTTACACTTACCGGGGAGCTGTTTTTT.

This clonotype was recorded a few times. The rearrangement joins TRBV5-1 to TRBJ1-3; D possibly corresponds to TRBD1 (6 bases). Germline-derived CDR1 and CDR2 are SGHRS and YFSETQ. This CDR3 has 13 amino acids. V was trimmed by 4 bases and J by 7 bases, leaving 12 bases between them. The CDR3 region is CASSLQQGNTIYF. CDR3 nucleotide sequence: TGCGCCAGCAGCCTTCAGCAGGGGAACACCATATATTTT.

This sequence joins TRBV29-1 and TRBJ2-7, with D unclear. CDR1 is SQVTM and CDR2 is ANQGSEA in the germline V gene. The CDR3 covers 15 residues. V lost 6 bases to trimming and J lost 3 bases, with 21 bases between them. CDR3 sequence (DNA): TGCAGCGTCCCTGGTGGCGGCCCTACCTACTACGAGCAGTACTTC. Translating gives CSVPGGGPTYYEQYF.

The table lists this clonotype with a few counts. CDR3 sequence: CASSQGVGHEQFF. The CDR3 DNA follows: TGTGCCAGCAGCCAGGGGGTGGGCCATGAGCAGTTCTTC. This sequence joins TRBV3-1 and TRBJ2-1; TRBD1 or TRBD2 may be the D gene (5 bases each). The ends were cut back, 3 bases at V and 8 bases at J, with 11 bases in the middle. This CDR3 has 13 residues. CDR1 and CDR2 (germline): LGHDT, YNNKEL (reference sequence).

The chain combines TRBV7-2 with TRBJ2-3, with D perhaps matching TRBD2 (6 bases). This CDR3 comprises 15 residues. Trimming shortened V by 5 bases and J by 4 bases, and 16 bases separated the two germline ends. Germline V gene data show CDR1 as SGHTA and CDR2 as FQGNSA. This CDR3 is CASSPIILAPDTQYF. Written as DNA, the CDR3 is TGTGCCAGCAGCCCTATTATCCTAGCGCCAGATACGCAGTATTTT.

This clonotype was detected a few times. V and J are TRBV7-2 and TRBJ1-4; D unresolved. Germline CDR1 and CDR2: SGHTA and FQGNSA. Trimming took off 4 bases at V and 8 bases at J, with 17 bases between the two ends. CDR3 length: 15 amino acids. In DNA form, the CDR3 reads TGTGCCAGCAGCTCGAGCGGGTGGGGTGAGGAAAAACTGTTTTTT. Its translation is CASSSSGWGEEKLFF.

This clonotype was seen more than once but under ten times. J is TRBJ1-1 and V is TRBV20-1; no firm D call. V lost 5 bases to trimming and J lost 1 base, with 5 bases between them. The CDR3 consists of 11 residues. Germline V gene lookup returns CDR1 DFQATT and CDR2 SNEGSKA (reference sequence). CDR3 amino acids: CSAGRNTEAFF. The DNA of the CDR3 is TGCAGTGCTGGCAGGAACACTGAAGCTTTCTTT.

The J gene is TRBJ2-3, the V gene TRBV12-3 or TRBV12-4; tentatively, D is TRBD2 (6 bases). V was pared by 2 bases and J by 4 bases, with 25 bases between. The CDR3 has 19 residues. CDR3 DNA sequence: TGTGCCAGCAGTTTAAACCCGCCGGTTGCGGGAAGCCCCCCAGATACGCAGTATTTT. Amino acid sequence: CASSLNPPVAGSPPDTQYF.

The V gene is TRBV24-1, the J gene TRBJ2-5; 8 positions match TRBD2. The V and J ends lost 7 bases and 5 bases, in that order; junction bases with no gene match: 11. The germline V gene encodes CDR1 KGHDR and CDR2 SFDVKD. The CDR3 spans 15 residues. The CDR3 region has the DNA TGTGCCACCAGCCAAGGAGGCGGGAGGCAGGAGACCCAGTACTTC. This gives the protein CATSQGGGRQETQYF.

This clonotype was detected ten times or more. V and J are TRBV7-2 and TRBJ2-2; the D is unclear. Trimming left V 5 bases short and J 6 bases short, with 10 bases between. From germline, CDR1 is SGHTA and CDR2 FQGNSA. There are 13 residues in the CDR3. The CDR3 is CASSPLASGELFF. The CDR3, as DNA: TGTGCCAGCAGCCCTCTGGCTTCCGGGGAGCTGTTTTTT. The whole variable domain, filled in from reference TRBV7-2 and TRBJ2-2, reads GAGVSQSPSNKVTEKGKDVELRCDPISGHTALYWYRQSLGQGLEFLIYFQGNSAPDKSGLPSDRFSAERTGGSVSTLTIQRTQQEDSAVYLCASSPLASGELFFGEGSRLTVL.

This clonotype was seen a few times. The gene calls are TRBV7-2 and TRBJ2-2; 8 positions agree with TRBD1. The CDR3 sequence is 15 residues long. Germline V CDR1 and CDR2: SGHTA, FQGNSA. With 2 bases clipped from V and 4 bases from J, the junction kept 3 bases outside the gene matches. The CDR3: CASSLRTGRTGELFF. In DNA, the CDR3 is TGTGCCAGCAGCTTAAGGACAGGGCGCACCGGGGAGCTGTTTTTT.

This clonotype showed up just a few times. The gene calls are TRBV4-2 and TRBJ2-5, with TRBD2 identical over 12 bases. Germline V gives CDR1 LGHNA, CDR2 YNFKEQ. Trimming cost V 3 bases and J 5 bases; bases outside gene matches: 4. The CDR3 is 15 residues long. Written as DNA, the CDR3 is TGTGCCAGCAGCCATGCTACTAGCGGGAGGGAGACCCAGTACTTC. This gives the protein CASSHATSGRETQYF.

The gene calls are TRBV18 and TRBJ1-5; no reliable D call. Germline CDR1 and CDR2: KGHSH and LQKENI. CDR3 length equals 14 residues. The V end lost 6 bases, the J end lost 1 base, and 10 bases lay between the germline ends. As DNA, the CDR3 is TGTGCCAGCTCCTCGGACCTGAGCAATCAGCCCCAGCATTTT. Amino acid sequence: CASSSDLSNQPQHF.